This T cell receptor beta chain was found in a study of T cell changes during pregnancy in multiple sclerosis. Repertoires were generated with immunoSEQ multiplex PCR, while TCRdb's copy carries only in-frame clones and drops some. The sample has about 84,000 clones, over 85% seen once. Sequenced here: peripheral blood, sampled in the second trimester of pregnancy. The clonotype was recovered from a female donor in good health, enrolled as a control in a pregnancy study.

CDR3 amino acids: CASSQGEGETQYF. CDR3 nucleotides: TGTGCCAGCTCTCAGGGGGAAGGGGAGACCCAGTACTTC. This sequence joins TRBV28 and TRBJ2-5; 7 positions match TRBD1. The V segment lost 8 bases and the J segment 5 bases; nucleotides outside the gene matches: 8. This CDR3 has 13 amino acids. Germline values: CDR1 MDHEN, CDR2 SYDVKM.